The sequence of this T cell receptor (beta chain) was determined in a study of T cells after posttransplantation cyclophosphamide. Notes on the study in general: Recipient CMV seropositivity and CMV reactivation strongly tracked TRB clonality. Blood and skin or GI T cell repertoires showed limited TRB overlap.

V lost 6 bases, J lost 7 bases, and 12 bases stayed unmatched. The CDR3 extends over 15 amino acids. The germline V gene encodes CDR1 KGHSH and CDR2 LQKENI. Control samples came 1 year after myeloablative marrow transplants with methotrexate plus calcineurin inhibitor. The protocol was immunoSEQ multiplex PCR, while the TCRdb copy is restricted to in-frame clones and leaves out a portion. Found here are approximately 10,000 clones, 70% to 90% of them singletons; the top ten hold 4.2%. For this clone: Antigen: not known.

The gene calls are TRBV18 and TRBJ1-3; 7 nucleotides align to TRBD1. This material consisted of PBMCs, taken around 450 days after allogeneic stem cell transplant with calcineurin inhibitor and methotrexate. This clonotype was sampled from a male patient aged 50 to 60 who received an allogeneic stem cell transplant from an unrelated donor, was CMV-positive, and had chronic GVHD only. Certain T cells may be donor cells from the graft. The CDR3 here is CASSRPGQSTNTIYF. CDR3 nucleotides: TGTGCCAGCTCGCGCCCGGGACAGTCAACGAACACCATATATTTT.